Following are 6 T cell receptor beta chains from one sample sequenced in a study of cytomegalovirus exposure and HLA in healthy donors. In the PCR, 60 Vbeta and 13 Jbeta primers were used. The table came from immunoSEQ multiplex PCR; TCRdb's copy has only in-frame clones and leaves some out. There are about 140,000 clones in the sample; around 85% occur only once, and roughly 4% lies in the top ten. The material sequenced was PBMCs. The source is a man aged 40-49 years in good health and CMV-seropositive.

This clone was counted only a few times. The CDR3 here is CAWSGRGNQPQHF. The CDR3 coding sequence is TGTGCCTGGAGTGGCAGGGGCAATCAGCCCCAGCATTTT. The chain carries TRBV30 and TRBJ1-5; TRBD1 is a possible D gene (5 bases). The CDR3 spans 13 residues. Trimming left V 1 base short and J 2 bases short, with 6 bases between. CDR1 is GTSNPN, CDR2 SVGIG, per germline (reference sequence).

The V call is TRBV9, the J call TRBJ2-3; D not certain. V lost 4 bases, J lost 4 bases, and 7 bases lay in between. The CDR3 runs to 12 residues. Germline CDR1 and CDR2: SGDLS and YYNGEE. The CDR3 bases are TGTGCCAGCAGCCTCTTTCCAGATACGCAGTATTTT. Translation: CASSLFPDTQYF.

The V call is TRBV7-9, the J call TRBJ1-6; D gene uncertain. Germline-derived CDR1 and CDR2 are SEHNR and FQNEAQ (reference sequence). Trimming shortened V by 7 bases and J by 3 bases, and 7 bases separated the two germline ends. CDR3 length: 13 residues. The CDR3, as DNA: TGTGCCAGCAACCTCGGCTATAATTCACCCCTCCACTTT. As protein: CASNLGYNSPLHF. The full variable domain, completed using reference TRBV7-9 and TRBJ1-6, is DTGVSQNPRHKITKRGQNVTFRCDPISEHNRLYWYRQTLGQGPEFLTYFQNEAQLEKSRLLSDRFSAERPKGSFSTLEIQRTEQGDSAMYLCASNLGYNSPLHFGNGTRLTVT.

The chain links TRBV7-7 to TRBJ2-5; 10 bases are a match to TRBD2. Trimming removed 4 bases from V and 4 bases from J; junction bases left unmatched: 6. This CDR3 contains 15 residues. Germline CDR1 and CDR2: SSHAT and FNYEAQ (reference sequence). The DNA of the CDR3 is TGTGCCAGCAGCTACAGCGGGGGGGCCGGAGAGACCCAGTACTTC. Translation gives CASSYSGGAGETQYF.

The V gene is TRBV9, the J gene TRBJ1-2; D remains ambiguous. Germline-derived CDR1 and CDR2 are SGDLS and YYNGEE. The CDR3 is 14 amino acids. V was cut by 0 bases and J by 10 bases, with 16 bases left in between. The CDR3 is CASSVGDGADSYTF. DNA of the CDR3: TGTGCCAGCAGCGTAGGTGACGGAGCAGACTCCTACACCTTC.

The chain uses TRBV19 and TRBJ2-1, with TRBD1 matching 8 bases. The V and J ends lost 6 bases and 1 base, in that order; junction bases with no gene match: 5. The CDR3 length is 15 residues. Germline V lookup: CDR1 LNHDA, CDR2 SQIVND (reference sequence). CDR3 DNA sequence: TGTGCCAGTAGACAGGGGGGCCTATCCTACAATGAGCAGTTCTTC. Its protein product is CASRQGGLSYNEQFF.